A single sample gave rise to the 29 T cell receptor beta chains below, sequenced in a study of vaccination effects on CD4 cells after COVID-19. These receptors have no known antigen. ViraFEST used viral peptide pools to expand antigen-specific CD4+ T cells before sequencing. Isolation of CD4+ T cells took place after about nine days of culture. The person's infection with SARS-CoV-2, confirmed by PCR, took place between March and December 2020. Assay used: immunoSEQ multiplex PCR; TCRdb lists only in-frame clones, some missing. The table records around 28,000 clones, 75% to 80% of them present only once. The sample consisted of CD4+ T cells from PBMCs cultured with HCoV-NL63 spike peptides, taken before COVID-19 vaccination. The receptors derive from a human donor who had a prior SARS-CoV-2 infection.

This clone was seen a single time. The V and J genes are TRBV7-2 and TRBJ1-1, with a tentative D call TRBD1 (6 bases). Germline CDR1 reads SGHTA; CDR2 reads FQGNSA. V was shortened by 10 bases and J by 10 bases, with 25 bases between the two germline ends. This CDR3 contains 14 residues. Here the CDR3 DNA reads TGTGCCACCCAATTTACACAGGGAATAAGGGTAGCTTTCTTT. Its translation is CATQFTQGIRVAFF.

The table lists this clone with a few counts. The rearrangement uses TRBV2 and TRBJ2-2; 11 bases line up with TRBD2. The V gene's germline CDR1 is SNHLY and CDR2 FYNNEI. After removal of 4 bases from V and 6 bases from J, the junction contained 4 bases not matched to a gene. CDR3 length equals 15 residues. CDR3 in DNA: TGTGCCAGCAGTGCAGTAGCGGGGGGGCCCGGGGAGCTGTTTTTT. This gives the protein CASSAVAGGPGELFF.

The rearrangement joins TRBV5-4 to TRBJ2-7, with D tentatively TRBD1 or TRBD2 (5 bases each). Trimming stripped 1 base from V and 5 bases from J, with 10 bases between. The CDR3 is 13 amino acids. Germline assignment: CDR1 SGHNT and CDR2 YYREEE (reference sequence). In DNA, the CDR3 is TGTGCCAGCAGCTTGTGGGGGTTAAACGAGCAGTACTTC. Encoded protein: CASSLWGLNEQYF.

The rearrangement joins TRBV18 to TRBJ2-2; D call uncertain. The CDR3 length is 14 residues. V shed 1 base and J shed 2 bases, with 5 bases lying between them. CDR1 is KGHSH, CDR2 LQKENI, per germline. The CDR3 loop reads CASSPQLNTGELFF. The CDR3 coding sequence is TGTGCCAGCTCACCACAGCTAAACACCGGGGAGCTGTTTTTT.

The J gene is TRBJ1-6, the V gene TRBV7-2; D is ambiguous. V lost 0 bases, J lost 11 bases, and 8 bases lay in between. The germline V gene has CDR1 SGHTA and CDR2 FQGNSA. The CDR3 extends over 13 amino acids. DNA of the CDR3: TGTGCCAGCAGCTTAGCCCAAGGAGCACCCCTCCACTTT. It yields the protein CASSLAQGAPLHF.

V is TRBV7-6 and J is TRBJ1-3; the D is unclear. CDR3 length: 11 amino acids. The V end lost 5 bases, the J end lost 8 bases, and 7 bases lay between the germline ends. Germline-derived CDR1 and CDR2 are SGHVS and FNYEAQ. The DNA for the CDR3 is TGTGCCAGCAGCGCCCGGGACACCATATATTTT. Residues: CASSARDTIYF.

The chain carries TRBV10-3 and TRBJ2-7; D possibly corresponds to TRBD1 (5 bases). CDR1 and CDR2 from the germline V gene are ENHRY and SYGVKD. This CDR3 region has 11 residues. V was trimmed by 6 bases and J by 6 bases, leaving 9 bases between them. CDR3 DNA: TGTGCCATCAGCCAGGGTGGCGAGCAGTACTTC. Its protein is CAISQGGEQYF.

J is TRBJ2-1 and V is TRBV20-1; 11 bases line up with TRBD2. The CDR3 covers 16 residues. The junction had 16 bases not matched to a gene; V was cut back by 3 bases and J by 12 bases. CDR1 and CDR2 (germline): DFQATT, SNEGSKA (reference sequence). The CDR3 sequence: CSASGLAGGPLETQFF. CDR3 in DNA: TGCAGTGCTAGTGGTCTAGCGGGGGGCCCCCTGGAGACGCAGTTCTTC.

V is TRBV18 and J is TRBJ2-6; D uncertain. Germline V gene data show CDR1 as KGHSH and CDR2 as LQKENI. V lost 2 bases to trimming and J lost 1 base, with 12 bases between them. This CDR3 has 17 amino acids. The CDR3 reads CASSPARTQSGANVLTF. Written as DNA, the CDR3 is TGTGCCAGCTCACCAGCCAGAACCCAATCTGGGGCCAACGTCCTGACTTTC. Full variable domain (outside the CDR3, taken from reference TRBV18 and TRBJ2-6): NAGVMQNPRHLVRRRGQEARLRCSPMKGHSHVYWYRQLPEEGLKFMVYLQKENIIDESGMPKERFSAEFPKEGPSILRIQQVVRGDSAAYFCASSPARTQSGANVLTFGAGSRLTVL.

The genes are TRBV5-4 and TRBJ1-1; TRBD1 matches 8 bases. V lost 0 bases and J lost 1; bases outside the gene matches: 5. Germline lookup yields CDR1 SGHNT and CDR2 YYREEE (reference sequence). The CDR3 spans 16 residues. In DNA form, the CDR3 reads TGTGCCAGCAGCTTGGACCAGACAGGGGCGAACACTGAAGCTTTCTTT. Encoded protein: CASSLDQTGANTEAFF.

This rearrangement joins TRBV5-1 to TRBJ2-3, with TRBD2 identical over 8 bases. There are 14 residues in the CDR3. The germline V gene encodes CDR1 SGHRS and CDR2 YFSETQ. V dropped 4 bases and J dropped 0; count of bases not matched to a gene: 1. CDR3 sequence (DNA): TGCGCCAGCAGCCTAGCGGGTAGCACAGATACGCAGTATTTT. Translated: CASSLAGSTDTQYF.

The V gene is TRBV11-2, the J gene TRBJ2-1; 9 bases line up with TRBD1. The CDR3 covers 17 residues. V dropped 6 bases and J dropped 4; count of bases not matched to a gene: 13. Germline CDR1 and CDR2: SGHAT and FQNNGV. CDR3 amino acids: CASRSTGTGRRYNEQFF. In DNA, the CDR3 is TGTGCCAGCAGGTCAACCGGGACAGGGAGGCGGTACAATGAGCAGTTCTTC.

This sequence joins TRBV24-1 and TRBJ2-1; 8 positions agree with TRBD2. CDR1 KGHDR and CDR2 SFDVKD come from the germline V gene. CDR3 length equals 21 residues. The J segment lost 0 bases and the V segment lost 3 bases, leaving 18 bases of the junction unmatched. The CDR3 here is CATSDPRAGLAEISSYNEQFF. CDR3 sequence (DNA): TGTGCCACCAGTGATCCCCGTGCCGGACTAGCAGAAATTTCCTCCTACAATGAGCAGTTCTTC.

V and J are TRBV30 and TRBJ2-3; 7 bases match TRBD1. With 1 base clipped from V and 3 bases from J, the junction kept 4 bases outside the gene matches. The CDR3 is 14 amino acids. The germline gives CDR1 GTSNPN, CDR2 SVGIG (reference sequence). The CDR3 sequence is CAWSENRGTDTQYF. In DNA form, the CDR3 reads TGTGCCTGGAGTGAAAACAGGGGTACAGATACGCAGTATTTT.

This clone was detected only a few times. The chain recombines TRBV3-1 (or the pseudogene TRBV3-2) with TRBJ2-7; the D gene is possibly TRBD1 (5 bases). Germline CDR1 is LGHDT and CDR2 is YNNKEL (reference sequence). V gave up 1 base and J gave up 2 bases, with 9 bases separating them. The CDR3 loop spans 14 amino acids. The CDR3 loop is CASSQGQQAYEQYF. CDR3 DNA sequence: TGTGCCAGCAGCCAAGGACAGCAGGCCTACGAGCAGTACTTC.

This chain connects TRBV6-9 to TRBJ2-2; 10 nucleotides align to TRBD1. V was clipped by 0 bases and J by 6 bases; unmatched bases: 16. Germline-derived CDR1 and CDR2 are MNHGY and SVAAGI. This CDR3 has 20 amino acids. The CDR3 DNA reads TGTGCCAGCAGTTATTCTCGGAGTCGGCCGGGACAGGGGAGGGCCGGGGAGCTGTTTTTT. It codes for CASSYSRSRPGQGRAGELFF.

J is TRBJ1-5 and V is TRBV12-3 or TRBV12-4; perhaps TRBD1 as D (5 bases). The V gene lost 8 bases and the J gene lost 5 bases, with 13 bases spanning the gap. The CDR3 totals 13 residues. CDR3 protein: CASRGTVDQPQHF. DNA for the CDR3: TGTGCCAGCCGAGGGACGGTAGATCAGCCCCAGCATTTT.

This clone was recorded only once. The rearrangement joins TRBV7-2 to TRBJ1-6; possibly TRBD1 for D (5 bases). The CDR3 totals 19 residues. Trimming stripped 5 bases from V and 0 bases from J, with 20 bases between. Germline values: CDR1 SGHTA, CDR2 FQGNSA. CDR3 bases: TGTGCCAGCAGCCCAAGAGTGGGGGTGGCGAACTCCTATAATTCACCCCTCCACTTT. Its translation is CASSPRVGVANSYNSPLHF.

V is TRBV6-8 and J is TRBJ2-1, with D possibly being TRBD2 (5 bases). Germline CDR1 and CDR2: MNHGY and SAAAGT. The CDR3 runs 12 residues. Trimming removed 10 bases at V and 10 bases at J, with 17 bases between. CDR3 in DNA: TGTGCCACCTTTTCGGGATCGTGGGAGCAGTTCTTC. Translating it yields CATFSGSWEQFF.

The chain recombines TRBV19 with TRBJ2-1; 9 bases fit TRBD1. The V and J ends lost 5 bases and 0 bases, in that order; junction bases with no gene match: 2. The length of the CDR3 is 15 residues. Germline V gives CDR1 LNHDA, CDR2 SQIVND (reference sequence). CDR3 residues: CASSADRGSYNEQFF. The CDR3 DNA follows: TGTGCCAGTAGTGCGGACAGGGGCTCCTACAATGAGCAGTTCTTC.

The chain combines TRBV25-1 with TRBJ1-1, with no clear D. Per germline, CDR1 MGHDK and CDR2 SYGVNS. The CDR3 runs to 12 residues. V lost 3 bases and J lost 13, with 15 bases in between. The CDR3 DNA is TGTGCCAGCAGTGAGTTGCAGGATTTAATTTTCTTT. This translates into CASSELQDLIFF.

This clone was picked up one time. CDR3 DNA: TGTGCCAGCAGCGTAGCTCTGGGGGGAGAATACGAAAAACTGTTTTTT. Translated: CASSVALGGEYEKLFF. The V and J genes are TRBV9 and TRBJ1-4; TRBD1 is a possible D gene (5 bases). This CDR3 is 16 amino acids long. V was shortened by 0 bases and J by 8 bases, with 17 bases between the two germline ends. Per the germline V gene, CDR1 is SGDLS and CDR2 is YYNGEE.

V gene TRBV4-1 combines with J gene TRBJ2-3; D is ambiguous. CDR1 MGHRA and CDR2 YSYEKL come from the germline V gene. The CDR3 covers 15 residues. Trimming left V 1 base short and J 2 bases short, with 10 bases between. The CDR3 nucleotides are TGCGCCAGCAGCCAAGGACCCAATCCCACAGATACGCAGTATTTT. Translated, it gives CASSQGPNPTDTQYF.

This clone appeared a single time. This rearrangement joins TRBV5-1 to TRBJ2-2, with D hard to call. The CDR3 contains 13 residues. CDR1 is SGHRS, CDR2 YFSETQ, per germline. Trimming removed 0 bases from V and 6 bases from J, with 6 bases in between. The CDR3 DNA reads TGCGCCAGCAGCTTGGTTTTCGCCGGGGAGCTGTTTTTT. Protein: CASSLVFAGELFF.

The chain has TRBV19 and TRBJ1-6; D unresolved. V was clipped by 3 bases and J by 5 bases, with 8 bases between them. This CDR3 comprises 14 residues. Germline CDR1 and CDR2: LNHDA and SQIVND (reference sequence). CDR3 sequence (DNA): TGTGCCAGTAGTATCTCGGCAGATAATTCACCCCTCCACTTT. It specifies CASSISADNSPLHF. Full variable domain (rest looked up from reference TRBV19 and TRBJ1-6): DGGITQSPKYLFRKEGQNVTLSCEQNLNHDAMYWYRQDPGQGLRLIYYSQIVNDFQKGDIAEGYSVSREKKESFPLTVTSAQKNPTAFYLCASSISADNSPLHFGNGTRLTVT.

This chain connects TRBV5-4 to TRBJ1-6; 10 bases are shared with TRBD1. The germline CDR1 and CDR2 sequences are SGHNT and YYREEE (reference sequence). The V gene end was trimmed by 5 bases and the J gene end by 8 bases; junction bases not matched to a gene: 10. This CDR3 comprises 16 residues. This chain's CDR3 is CASRSNPGTGDSPLHF. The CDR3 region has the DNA TGTGCCAGCAGGAGCAACCCCGGGACAGGGGATTCACCCCTCCACTTT.

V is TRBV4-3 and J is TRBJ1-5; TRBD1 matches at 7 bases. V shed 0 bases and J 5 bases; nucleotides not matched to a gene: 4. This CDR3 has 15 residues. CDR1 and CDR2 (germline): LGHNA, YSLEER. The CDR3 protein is CASSQELQGDQPQHF. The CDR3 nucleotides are TGCGCCAGCAGCCAAGAGCTCCAGGGGGATCAGCCCCAGCATTTT.

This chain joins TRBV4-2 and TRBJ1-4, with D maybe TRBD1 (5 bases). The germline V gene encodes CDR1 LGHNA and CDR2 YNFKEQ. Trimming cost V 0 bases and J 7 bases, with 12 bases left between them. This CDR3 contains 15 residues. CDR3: CASSQERNGGEKLFF. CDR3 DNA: TGTGCCAGCAGCCAAGAACGGAACGGGGGTGAAAAACTGTTTTTT.

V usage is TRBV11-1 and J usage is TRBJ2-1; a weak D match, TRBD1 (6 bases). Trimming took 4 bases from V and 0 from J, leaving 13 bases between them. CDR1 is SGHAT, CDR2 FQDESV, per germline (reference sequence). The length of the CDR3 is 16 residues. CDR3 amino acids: CASSSRGARSYNEQFF. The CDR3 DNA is TGTGCCAGCAGCTCCAGGGGCGCCCGCTCCTACAATGAGCAGTTCTTC.